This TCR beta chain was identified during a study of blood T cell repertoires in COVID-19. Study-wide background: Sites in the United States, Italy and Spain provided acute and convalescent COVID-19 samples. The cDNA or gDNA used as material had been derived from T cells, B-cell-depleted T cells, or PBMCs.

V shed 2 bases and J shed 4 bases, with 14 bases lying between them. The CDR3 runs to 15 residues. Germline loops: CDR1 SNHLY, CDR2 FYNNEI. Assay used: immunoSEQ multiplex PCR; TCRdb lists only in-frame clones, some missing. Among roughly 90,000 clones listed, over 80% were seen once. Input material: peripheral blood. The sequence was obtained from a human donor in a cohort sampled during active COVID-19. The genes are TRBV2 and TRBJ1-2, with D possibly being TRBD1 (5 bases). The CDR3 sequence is CASSESQGYGYGYTF. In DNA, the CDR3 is TGTGCCAGCAGTGAAAGCCAGGGATATGGCTATGGCTACACCTTC. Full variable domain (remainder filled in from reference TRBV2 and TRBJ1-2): EPEVTQTPSHQVTQMGQEVILRCVPISNHLYFYWYRQILGQKVEFLVSFYNNEISEKSEIFDDQFSVERPDGSNFTLKIRSTKLEDSAMYFCASSESQGYGYGYTFGSGTRLTVV.